The 14 T cell receptor beta chains given below trace back to one sample, sequenced in a study of naive and memory T cell subsets. The beta constant-region primer was an equimolar mix of two oligonucleotides covering TRBC1 and TRBC2. Four rounds of PCR amplified the ligated cDNA using nested alpha and beta constant-region primers plus SP2. TCRdb itself ran the UMI-ligation and nested PCR reads through MiXCR, one entry per CDR3 protein. The sample yields approximately 17,000 distinct CDR3 sequences, around 9% seen once. The specimen sequenced was central memory CD8+ T cells from blood. These receptors originate from a human donor in good health.

The gene calls are TRBV7-2 and TRBJ2-7, with 7 bases lining up with TRBD1. The trim removed 2 bases at V and 2 bases at J, leaving 6 bases unmatched. This CDR3 spans 15 amino acids. From germline, CDR1 is SGHTA and CDR2 FQGNSA. The CDR3 loop reads CASSLMTGLAYEQYF. CDR3 bases: TGTGCCAGCAGCTTAATGACAGGGTTAGCCTACGAGCAGTACTTC. The complete variable domain, with remaining parts taken from reference TRBV7-2 and TRBJ2-7, reads GAGVSQSPSNKVTEKGKDVELRCDPISGHTALYWYRQSLGQGLEFLIYFQGNSAPDKSGLPSDRFSAERTGGSVSTLTIQRTQQEDSAVYLCASSLMTGLAYEQYFGPGTRLTVT.

This clonotype was seen more than once but under ten times. The chain recombines TRBV12-3 or TRBV12-4 with TRBJ2-3; 7 bases are a match to TRBD2. After removal of 6 bases from V and 3 bases from J, the junction contained 15 bases not matched to a gene. CDR3 length: 17 residues. The CDR3 spells CASSRPSGTTFTDTQYF. CDR3 nucleotides: TGTGCCAGCAGCCGCCCTTCCGGGACTACGTTTACAGATACGCAGTATTTT.

Relative to its sample, this clonotype is medium-sized. The rearrangement joins TRBV6-2 or TRBV6-3 to TRBJ2-1, with a weak D call TRBD2 (5 bases). Germline V CDR1 and CDR2: MNHEY, SVGEGT. The CDR3 consists of 13 residues. The V and J ends lost 7 bases and 3 bases respectively, with 10 bases between them. CDR3 region: CASMPGSYNEQFF. Written as DNA, the CDR3 is TGTGCCAGCATGCCGGGAAGCTACAATGAGCAGTTCTTC.

The rearrangement links TRBV6-2 or TRBV6-3 to TRBJ2-7, with D perhaps TRBD1 (6 bases). Trimming took 5 bases from V and 6 from J, leaving 8 bases between them. CDR1 is MNHEY and CDR2 is SVGEGT in the germline V gene. This CDR3 has 11 residues. The CDR3 nucleotides read TGTGCCAGCAGTGACAGGTCCGAGCAGTACTTC. It encodes CASSDRSEQYF.

The rearrangement uses TRBV7-9 and TRBJ1-1; 8 positions match TRBD1. Germline assignment: CDR1 SEHNR and CDR2 FQNEAQ (reference sequence). J gave up 6 bases and V 4 bases, and 10 bases lay outside the gene matches. The CDR3 contains 15 residues. The chain's CDR3 is CASSSDPRGLSEAFF. CDR3 nucleotide sequence: TGTGCCAGCAGCTCCGACCCCAGGGGGCTCTCTGAAGCTTTCTTT.

This chain connects TRBV7-9 to TRBJ2-7; unclear D gene. CDR3 length: 11 residues. Germline assignment: CDR1 SEHNR and CDR2 FQNEAQ (reference sequence). Deletions cut 5 bases from V and 5 bases from J, with 7 bases between. This CDR3 reads CASSVAHEQYF. In nucleotides, the CDR3 is TGTGCCAGCAGCGTCGCCCACGAGCAGTACTTC.

The gene calls are TRBV7-9 and TRBJ2-1; TRBD2 agrees at 12 bases. Trimming cost V 1 base and J 6 bases; bases outside gene matches: 4. The CDR3 has 16 residues. Germline V gene sequence: CDR1 SEHNR, CDR2 FQNEAQ (reference sequence). In DNA form, the CDR3 reads TGTGCCAGCAGCTTAGAGGGACTAGCGGGCCTCAATGAGCAGTTCTTC. It translates to CASSLEGLAGLNEQFF. Based on the CDR3 plus reference TRBV7-9 and TRBJ2-1, the full variable domain is DTGVSQNPRHKITKRGQNVTFRCDPISEHNRLYWYRQTLGQGPEFLTYFQNEAQLEKSRLLSDRFSAERPKGSFSTLEIQRTEQGDSAMYLCASSLEGLAGLNEQFFGPGTRLTVL.

This clonotype was seen just once. The J gene is TRBJ1-6, the V gene TRBV5-5; D is possibly TRBD1 (6 bases). Trimming removed 0 bases from V and 6 bases from J, with 7 bases in between. Germline V lookup: CDR1 SGHKS, CDR2 YYEKEE (reference sequence). CDR3 length: 14 amino acids. CDR3 residues: CASSLEDSNSPLHF. In DNA form, the CDR3 reads TGTGCCAGCAGCTTGGAGGACAGTAATTCACCCCTCCACTTT.

The V call is TRBV7-2, the J call TRBJ2-7, with 8 bases identical to TRBD2. Germline assignment: CDR1 SGHTA and CDR2 FQGNSA. This CDR3 region has 15 residues. V trimming: 4 bases; J trimming: 5 bases; junction bases outside the gene matches: 10. CDR3 in amino acids: CASSSTAGAHHEQYF. CDR3 in DNA: TGTGCCAGCAGCTCGACAGCGGGAGCGCATCACGAGCAGTACTTC.

The chain combines TRBV6-1 with TRBJ2-1; the D gene is possibly TRBD2 (6 bases). The CDR3 runs 13 residues. Per the germline V gene, CDR1 is MNHNS and CDR2 is SASEGT. Trimming took off 4 bases at V and 6 bases at J, with 10 bases between the two ends. CDR3 amino acids: CASSVGGVNEQFF. DNA for the CDR3: TGTGCCAGCAGTGTTGGCGGGGTCAATGAGCAGTTCTTC.

This clonotype showed up just a few times. The chain is built from TRBV6-6 and TRBJ2-2; 8 bases are a match to TRBD2. Germline lookup yields CDR1 MNHNY and CDR2 SVGAGI (reference sequence). The CDR3 is 14 amino acids. V shed 7 bases, J shed 5 bases, and the junction held 6 bases outside the gene matches. The CDR3 nucleotides are TGTGCCAGCACGCCGTTAGCGGGAACCGGGGAGCTGTTTTTT. This translates into CASTPLAGTGELFF.

This clonotype was recorded many times. V gene TRBV2 combines with J gene TRBJ1-2; D possibly corresponds to TRBD1 (6 bases). From germline, CDR1 is SNHLY and CDR2 FYNNEI. The CDR3 consists of 15 residues. The V and J ends lost 7 bases and 7 bases respectively, with 22 bases between them. The chain's CDR3 is CASMRAVGRGPGYTF. In nucleotides, the CDR3 is TGTGCCAGCATGCGGGCGGTGGGCAGGGGTCCTGGCTACACCTTC.

This rearrangement joins TRBV7-8 to TRBJ2-7; 12 nucleotides align to TRBD2. CDR3 size: 14 residues. Germline trimming cut 6 bases from V and 5 bases from J; bases unmatched to any gene: 5. CDR1 and CDR2 from the germline V gene are SGHVS and FQNEAQ. The CDR3: CASSPSGRAHEQYF. The CDR3 nucleotides read TGTGCCAGCAGTCCTAGCGGGAGGGCACACGAGCAGTACTTC.

This clonotype was counted many times. This chain joins TRBV7-3 and TRBJ1-1; D is unresolved. Trimming removed 6 bases from V and 6 bases from J, with 14 bases in between. This CDR3 has 13 amino acids. The V gene's germline CDR1 is SGHTA and CDR2 FQGTGA. CDR3: CASRGSPDPEAFF. CDR3 bases: TGTGCCAGCAGAGGATCCCCAGACCCTGAAGCTTTCTTT.